This is a list of T cell receptor beta chains from one sample in a study of cytomegalovirus exposure and HLA in healthy donors. Sequenced by immunoSEQ multiplex PCR; TCRdb stores in-frame clones only, minus some. The top ten clones hold around 5.8% of a sample with fewer than 150,000 clones, around 77% of them seen once. Source material: PBMCs. The receptors shown here come from a woman aged 25-40 years in good health and CMV-seropositive. The CDR3 runs from the conserved cysteine through the conserved F or W. Fields, in order: D gene, CDR3 length, clone size, V gene, J gene, CDR3 DNA, CDR3 protein. The D gene is left open where the match is weak. Not every row has a clone size; where given, it reads once, few, many or a size class.

>TRBD2|14|.|TRBV6-5|TRBJ2-3
TGTGCCAGCAGTTACCTAGCGGGCACAGATACGCAGTATTTT
CASSYLAGTDTQYF
>TRBD1|18|.|TRBV7-2|TRBJ1-2
TGTGCCAGCAGCTTAAGTCGGACAGGGGTGACCTCTAACTATGGCTACACCTTC
CASSLSRTGVTSNYGYTF
>TRBD1|16|.|TRBV10-1|TRBJ2-4
TGCGCCAACATAAAAAACCGGGACAGGGTAACGAACATTCAGTACTTC
CANIKNRDRVTNIQYF
>.|14|.|TRBV4-2|TRBJ2-7
TGTGCCAGCAGCCAAGCCAGGGTAGTGGACGAGCAGTACTTC
CASSQARVVDEQYF
>.|13|few|TRBV7-2|TRBJ1-2
TGTGCCAGCAGCTCCTCCACAGGGTATGGCTACACCTTC
CASSSSTGYGYTF
>.|13|.|TRBV27|TRBJ1-5
TGTGCCAGCAGTTTTTATAGCAATCAGCCCCAGCATTTT
CASSFYSNQPQHF
>TRBD1|14|.|TRBV18|TRBJ1-4
TGTGCCAGCTCGTACGGGACAGGGGACGAAAAACTGTTTTTT
CASSYGTGDEKLFF
>.|14|few|TRBV5-1|TRBJ2-1
TGCGCCAGCAGCTTAGAGGGCACGGGGGATGAGCAGTTCTTC
CASSLEGTGDEQFF
>.|15|.|TRBV19|TRBJ1-6
TGTGCCAGTAGTGGACAGAGCTCCTATAATTCACCCCTCCACTTT
CASSGQSSYNSPLHF
>TRBD2|14|once|TRBV5-1|TRBJ2-7
TGCGCCAGCAGCGGGACTAGCGGGAGCTACGAGCAGTACTTC
CASSGTSGSYEQYF
>TRBD2|16|.|TRBV30|TRBJ2-3
TGTGCCTGGAGTCTTGGACTAGCGGGGGGTCCAGATACGCAGTATTTT
CAWSLGLAGGPDTQYF
>.|13|once|TRBV2|TRBJ2-7
TGTGCCAGCAGTGAGGAGACGGCATACGAGCAGTACTTC
CASSEETAYEQYF
>.|16|.|TRBV5-1|TRBJ2-1
TGCGCCAGCAACCCCGGGCGCGGGATTTCCTACAATGAGCAGTTCTTC
CASNPGRGISYNEQFF
>.|16|.|TRBV18|TRBJ1-3
TGTGCCAGCTCACCAAAGGGACTGAACTCTGGAAACACCATATATTTT
CASSPKGLNSGNTIYF
>TRBD2|17|.|TRBV5-1|TRBJ2-3
TGCGCCAGCAGCTTGGGGACTAGCGGGGCCCTCGCAGATACGCAGTATTTT
CASSLGTSGALADTQYF
>.|14|.|TRBV4-2|TRBJ1-2
TGTGCCAGCAGCCAAGATTTCCAGGCTCTTGGCTACACCTTC
CASSQDFQALGYTF
>.|14|.|TRBV11-3|TRBJ2-2
TGTGCCAGCAGCCCTGAGGGGGACACCGGGGAGCTGTTTTTT
CASSPEGDTGELFF
>.|17|.|TRBV27|TRBJ1-1
TGTGCCAGCAGTTTATTGGTAACAGGTTCAATGAACACTGAAGCTTTCTTT
CASSLLVTGSMNTEAFF
>.|11|few|TRBV30|TRBJ2-5
TGTGCCTGGAGTGTTAGTGAGACCCAGTACTTC
CAWSVSETQYF
>TRBD1|19|.|TRBV10-3|TRBJ1-2
TGTGCCATCAGTGAAAGTAGGAGGACAGGGGCCCTTTTTAACTATGGCTACACCTTC
CAISESRRTGALFNYGYTF
>.|14|few|TRBV9|TRBJ2-5
TGTGCCAGCAGCGTTGGGGGGGCCTCGGAGACCCAGTACTTC
CASSVGGASETQYF
>TRBD2|13|.|TRBV11-1|TRBJ2-7
TGTGCCAGCAGCTCCCGGGAGGGGGACGAGCAGTACTTC
CASSSREGDEQYF
>TRBD1|14|few|TRBV2|TRBJ1-1
TGTGCCAGCAGTTTGACAGGGAGGAACACTGAAGCTTTCTTT
CASSLTGRNTEAFF